The entry below describes one TCR beta chain. As yet, its antigen is unknown. The read terminates 3 residues before the CDR3 end, so the remaining end is supplied by the germline J gene. Per germline, CDR1 SGHTA and CDR2 FQGNSA. CDR3 length: 15 amino acids. With V trimmed by 5 bases and J by 3 bases, 5 bases remained unmatched. This record comes from a study of T cells in women clearing cervical HPV infection. Study results and limitations: Cases and controls were distinguished at AUC roughly 0.86 by richness and V genes.

TCR beta CDR3 amplified by multiplex PCR from roughly 1,300 ng genomic DNA. TCRdb's table, derived via immunoSEQ multiplex PCR, lists solely in-frame clones and lacks some. The sample totals roughly 35,000 clones; its top ten clones hold about 3.7%. This TCR came from a woman between 18 and 70 years old with a cervical HPV16 infection that either progressed to CIN3+ or cleared (not recorded which). The specimen sequenced was blood buffy coat. The genes are TRBV7-2 and TRBJ1-4, with 8 nucleotides matching TRBD1. The CDR3 spells CASSPTGGANEKLFF. Partial CDR3 DNA: TGTGCCAGCAGCCCTACAGGGGGTGCTAATGAAAAA.